This is a list of T cell receptor beta chains from one sample in a study of T cells in Graves' hyperthyroidism and ophthalmopathy. Each CDR3 protein gets one entry after TCRdb re-called the multiplex PCR reads with MiXCR. The repertoire holds 550,000 to 650,000 distinct CDR3 sequences, about 15% seen once, with under 7% in the top ten. The specimen sequenced was blood. The source is a woman in her thirties with Graves' hyperthyroidism that later progressed to Graves' ophthalmopathy. The CDR3 runs from the conserved cysteine through the conserved F or W. D genes are given only for firm matches. Rows give clone size only sometimes, using once, few, many, or a class for an expanded clone.

>TRBJ2-3|TRBD1|NA|TRBV9
CASSPRGLSTDTQYF
TGTGCCAGCAGCCCCAGGGGGCTTAGCACAGATACGCAGTATTTT
>TRBJ1-2|NA|few|TRBV20-1
CSASIEGPYGYTF
TGCAGTGCTAGTATCGAGGGGCCCTATGGCTACACCTTC
>TRBJ1-1|TRBD1|NA|TRBV7-3
CASSTLDRGPTEAFF
TGTGCCAGCAGCACCTTGGACAGGGGGCCCACTGAAGCTTTCTTT
>TRBJ2-7|NA|NA|TRBV4-1
CASSQALYYEQYF
TGCGCCAGCAGCCAAGCCCTCTACTACGAGCAGTACTTC
>TRBJ1-6|NA|many|TRBV9
CASSGSSYNSPLHF
TGTGCCAGCAGCGGCAGCTCCTATAATTCACCCCTCCACTTT
>TRBJ1-5|TRBD1|NA|TRBV18
CADPRRGHNQPQHF
TGTGCCGATCCCCGCAGGGGGCACAATCAGCCCCAGCATTTT
>TRBJ2-1|NA|NA|TRBV12-3/TRBV12-4
CASSYLSRSYNEQFF
TGTGCCAGCAGTTACCTGAGCCGTTCCTACAATGAGCAGTTCTTC
>TRBJ1-5|NA|few|TRBV15
CATSRDSGQPQHF
TGTGCCACCAGCAGAGATTCGGGTCAGCCCCAGCATTTT
>TRBJ2-1|TRBD1|few|TRBV20-1
CSAPGQSSYNEQFF
TGCAGTGCGCCGGGACAGAGCTCCTACAATGAGCAGTTCTTC
>TRBJ1-5|NA|many|TRBV12-3/TRBV12-4
CASSLLIGQGNQPQHF
TGTGCCAGCAGTTTGCTTATCGGCCAGGGTAATCAGCCCCAGCATTTT
>TRBJ2-7|NA|many|TRBV12-3/TRBV12-4
CASRGGGSTYEQYF
TGTGCCAGCAGGGGTGGGGGCAGCACCTACGAGCAGTACTTC
>TRBJ2-7|NA|many|TRBV24-1
CATSDSYRAYEQYF
TGTGCCACCAGTGATTCTTACAGGGCCTACGAGCAGTACTTC
>TRBJ2-1|TRBD2|few|TRBV3-1
CASSQDRAGEQFF
TGTGCCAGCAGCCAAGATCGTGCGGGAGAACAGTTCTTC
>TRBJ1-6|TRBD1|NA|TRBV5-1
CASSTAQGGLSSSPLHF
TGCGCCAGCAGCACGGCACAGGGGGGACTCTCTAGTTCACCCCTCCACTTT
>TRBJ2-2|NA|many|TRBV30
CAWSPGPTGELFF
TGTGCCTGGAGCCCTGGTCCCACCGGGGAGCTGTTTTTT
>TRBJ2-7|NA|many|TRBV20-1
CSAEGEGDYEQYF
TGCAGTGCCGAAGGAGAAGGAGACTACGAGCAGTACTTC
>TRBJ1-1|NA|few|TRBV7-9
CASSPRNSILEAFF
TGTGCCAGCAGCCCTAGGAACAGTATCCTTGAAGCTTTCTTT
>TRBJ2-7|NA|few|TRBV12-3/TRBV12-4
CASSAARDTSYEQYF
TGTGCCAGCAGTGCGGCCCGGGACACCTCCTACGAGCAGTACTTC
>TRBJ2-1|TRBD2|many|TRBV20-1
CSARAGGLYNEQFF
TGCAGTGCTAGAGCGGGAGGGCTCTACAATGAGCAGTTCTTC
>TRBJ2-3|NA|NA|TRBV6-1
CATRGTGDTQYF
TGTGCCACCAGGGGTACTGGAGATACGCAGTATTTT
>TRBJ2-3|NA|many|TRBV12-3/TRBV12-4
CASSSDTTSTDTQYF
TGTGCCAGCAGTTCGGACACCACTAGCACAGATACGCAGTATTTT
>TRBJ1-4|NA|few|TRBV7-9
CASSSENNEKLFF
TGTGCCAGCAGCTCCGAGAACAATGAAAAACTGTTTTTT
>TRBJ2-7|NA|NA|TRBV6-1
CASSEMIGSPEEQYF
TGTGCCAGCAGTGAAATGATCGGTTCCCCAGAGGAGCAGTACTTC
>TRBJ1-1|NA|many|TRBV20-1
CSARDSPGSMNTEAFF
TGCAGTGCTAGAGATTCCCCCGGTTCCATGAACACTGAAGCTTTCTTT
>TRBJ1-2|NA|many|TRBV19
CASRELGTRLYGYTF
TGTGCCAGTAGGGAGCTGGGGACTCGGTTGTATGGCTACACCTTC
>TRBJ2-7|NA|many|TRBV5-4
CASSSGSGVYEQYF
TGTGCCAGCAGCTCAGGTTCGGGGGTCTACGAGCAGTACTTC
>TRBJ2-2|TRBD2|few|TRBV3-1
CASSPTGGGTGELFF
TGTGCCAGCAGCCCGACGGGGGGTGGCACCGGGGAGCTGTTTTTT
>TRBJ2-7|NA|NA|TRBV28
CASSLPGAMVEQYF
TGTGCCAGCAGTTTACCCGGGGCCATGGTCGAGCAGTACTTC
>TRBJ2-3|TRBD1|NA|TRBV15
CATSRKGAISDTQYF
TGTGCCACCAGCCGTAAGGGGGCCATCTCAGATACGCAGTATTTT
>TRBJ1-4|TRBD1|many|TRBV24-1
CATGDSSNEKLFF
TGTGCCACAGGGGACAGCTCTAATGAAAAACTGTTTTTT
>TRBJ2-5|TRBD2|many|TRBV10-3
CAISGLAQETQYF
TGTGCCATCAGCGGACTAGCCCAGGAGACCCAGTACTTC
>TRBJ1-6|NA|many|TRBV3-1
CASSQESTVNSPLHF
TGTGCCAGCAGCCAAGAGAGCACAGTAAATTCACCCCTCCACTTT
>TRBJ2-7|NA|NA|TRBV7-2
CASSSKDARVLFSYEQYF
TGTGCCAGCAGCTCTAAGGATGCAAGGGTTCTTTTCTCCTACGAGCAGTACTTC
>TRBJ2-5|TRBD1|many|TRBV30
CAWSARQGLQETQYF
TGTGCCTGGAGTGCGCGACAGGGTCTCCAAGAGACCCAGTACTTC
>TRBJ1-6|TRBD1|many|TRBV11-2
CASSLQGAHSPLHF
TGTGCCAGCAGCCTACAGGGGGCACATTCACCCCTCCACTTT
>TRBJ1-1|NA|many|TRBV10-3
CAISEKSYNTEAFF
TGTGCCATCAGTGAAAAGAGCTATAACACTGAAGCTTTCTTT
>TRBJ2-1|NA|many|TRBV7-3
CASSSNFGQRSYNEQFF
TGTGCCAGCAGCTCAAACTTCGGACAGCGCTCCTACAATGAGCAGTTCTTC
>TRBJ1-2|NA|NA|TRBV20-1
CSASGGTGYTF
TGCAGTGCTAGTGGGGGGACCGGCTACACCTTC
>TRBJ2-7|TRBD2|NA|TRBV12-3/TRBV12-4
CASRNLAGSYEQYF
TGTGCCAGCAGAAACCTAGCGGGGAGTTACGAGCAGTACTTC
>TRBJ2-2|TRBD1|many|TRBV20-1
CSARPLRQGAAGELFF
TGCAGTGCTAGGCCATTAAGACAGGGGGCAGCTGGGGAGCTGTTTTTT
>TRBJ2-7|TRBD2|many|TRBV2
CASSEESGGGYEQYF
TGTGCCAGCAGTGAAGAATCGGGAGGAGGGTACGAGCAGTACTTC
>TRBJ1-5|NA|many|TRBV15
CATSAGHGNQPQHF
TGTGCCACCAGCGCGGGGCATGGGAATCAGCCCCAGCATTTT
>TRBJ2-5|NA|many|TRBV30
CAYIPGLTSRRETQYF
TGTGCATACATCCCGGGACTGACCTCCCGGAGGGAGACCCAGTACTTC
>TRBJ1-4|NA|many|TRBV15
CATSRDLGIEKLFF
TGTGCCACCAGCAGAGATCTGGGGATTGAAAAACTGTTTTTT
>TRBJ1-5|NA|many|TRBV24-1
CATSEGTNQPQHF
TGTGCCACCAGTGAAGGGACCAATCAGCCCCAGCATTTT
>TRBJ1-3|TRBD1|many|TRBV30
CARTGRSGNTIYF
TGTGCCCGGACAGGGCGCTCTGGAAACACCATATATTTT
>TRBJ2-1|NA|many|TRBV9
CASSDRTQSSYNEQFF
TGTGCCAGCAGCGACCGGACGCAGAGCTCCTACAATGAGCAGTTCTTC
>TRBJ1-4|TRBD1|few|TRBV5-5
CASSPRDSSFNEKLFF
TGTGCCAGCAGCCCCAGGGACAGCAGTTTTAATGAAAAACTGTTTTTT
>TRBJ1-1|NA|many|TRBV19
CASSMGNELWGRKNTEAFF
TGTGCCAGTAGTATGGGTAACGAACTATGGGGACGGAAGAACACTGAAGCTTTCTTT
>TRBJ1-4|NA|NA|TRBV20-1
CSARGEDANEKLFF
TGCAGTGCTAGAGGTGAAGATGCTAATGAAAAACTGTTTTTT
>TRBJ2-2|NA|many|TRBV19
CASSMGRETLNTWELFF
TGTGCCAGTAGTATGGGCAGGGAGACCCTGAACACGTGGGAGCTGTTTTTT
>TRBJ1-1|NA|many|TRBV29-1
CSVEVAASMNTEAFF
TGCAGCGTTGAGGTAGCAGCAAGCATGAACACTGAAGCTTTCTTT
>TRBJ2-2|NA|NA|TRBV15
CATSGGRAANTGELFF
TGTGCCACCAGCGGTGGTAGGGCAGCGAACACCGGGGAGCTGTTTTTT
>TRBJ2-1|TRBD2|many|TRBV12-3/TRBV12-4
CASSGAAGADNEQFF
TGTGCCAGCAGTGGGGCAGCGGGAGCGGACAATGAGCAGTTCTTC
>TRBJ2-2|NA|many|TRBV6-5
CASSYGLRPNTGELFF
TGTGCCAGCAGTTACGGTTTGCGGCCTAACACCGGGGAGCTGTTTTTT